Below are 10 T cell receptor beta chains sequenced from a single sample in a study of blood T cell repertoires in COVID-19. TCRdb's copy holds only in-frame clones and misses some; the assay was immunoSEQ multiplex PCR. The sample holds about 99,000 clones, almost 90% seen once. Source material: peripheral blood. Receptor source: a human donor in a cohort sampled during active COVID-19.

The V gene is TRBV18, the J gene TRBJ2-4, with TRBD1 identical over 7 bases. Germline-derived CDR1 and CDR2 are KGHSH and LQKENI. CDR3 length equals 13 residues. The junction had 3 bases not matched to a gene; V was cut back by 3 bases and J by 7 bases. The CDR3 nucleotides are TGTGCCAGCTCACCCCCGGACAGGAACATTCAGTACTTC. Its translation: CASSPPDRNIQYF.

In its sample, this clone was seen once. The V and J genes are TRBV27 and TRBJ1-6, with D possibly TRBD1 on 5 matching bases. The CDR3 sequence is 13 residues long. CDR1 is MNHEY and CDR2 is SMNVEV in the germline V gene (reference sequence). Trimming took 7 bases from V and 10 from J, leaving 14 bases between them. CDR3 residues: CASTPRRESPLHF. In DNA form, the CDR3 reads TGTGCCAGCACCCCCCGCAGGGAATCACCCCTCCACTTT.

This chain joins TRBV24-1 and TRBJ2-5; D may be TRBD2 (6 bases). Per germline, CDR1 KGHDR and CDR2 SFDVKD. V was clipped by 3 bases and J by 0 bases, with 10 bases between them. The CDR3 length is 15 residues. CDR3 DNA sequence: TGTGCCACCAGTGATCCAAGCGGGTACCAAGAGACCCAGTACTTC. This translates into CATSDPSGYQETQYF.

This clone was seen a handful of times. This chain links TRBV15 with TRBJ1-4; D not certain. Trimming stripped 0 bases from V and 8 bases from J, with 13 bases between. This CDR3 region has 15 residues. Germline V gene sequence: CDR1 LNHNV, CDR2 YYDKDF (reference sequence). This chain's CDR3 is CATSRDINTVEKLFF. As DNA, the CDR3 is TGTGCCACCAGCAGAGATATCAATACGGTCGAAAAACTGTTTTTT.

The chain uses TRBV29-1 and TRBJ2-3; 10 bases align to TRBD1. The germline CDR1 and CDR2 sequences are SQVTM and ANQGSEA. The ends lost 3 bases at V and 6 bases at J; junction bases unmatched: 0. This CDR3 comprises 12 residues. The CDR3 coding sequence is TGCAGCGTTGAGGACAGGGGGGATACGCAGTATTTT. Its protein is CSVEDRGDTQYF.

The chain combines TRBV9 with TRBJ2-1; 9 positions match TRBD2. V was clipped by 4 bases and J by 8 bases; unmatched bases: 10. Germline V CDR1 and CDR2: SGDLS, YYNGEE. This CDR3 has 15 amino acids. CDR3 protein: CASSSQTRLADEQFF. The CDR3 nucleotides read TGTGCCAGCAGCTCACAGACAAGACTAGCGGATGAGCAGTTCTTC.

V gene TRBV6-6 combines with J gene TRBJ2-3; 10 bases map to TRBD2. The CDR3 covers 16 residues. CDR1 and CDR2 from the germline V gene are MNHNY and SVGAGI (reference sequence). V shed 5 bases and J 5 bases; nucleotides not matched to a gene: 10. CDR3 region: CASSNTLAGVGDTQYF. CDR3 DNA sequence: TGTGCCAGCAGTAACACCCTAGCGGGAGTTGGAGATACGCAGTATTTT.

The chain is built from TRBV5-6 and TRBJ1-6, with no clear D. Looked up from germline, CDR1 is SGHDT and CDR2 is YYEEEE. The CDR3 is 11 amino acids. The V gene lost 6 bases and the J gene lost 9 bases, with 7 bases spanning the gap. The chain's CDR3 is CASILGSPLHF. The CDR3 DNA reads TGTGCCAGCATACTTGGTTCACCCCTCCACTTT.

The V and J genes are TRBV9 and TRBJ2-3, with D perhaps TRBD2 (6 bases). The CDR3 totals 16 residues. Trimming removed 1 base at V and 6 bases at J, with 18 bases between. CDR1 is SGDLS and CDR2 is YYNGEE in the germline V gene. CDR3 nucleotides: TGTGCCAGCAGCGTAATGCCTAGCGCCGTCTTGGATACGCAGTATTTT. Amino acids: CASSVMPSAVLDTQYF.

This chain links TRBV7-9 with TRBJ2-7; TRBD2 might be the D (6 bases). V lost 4 bases and J lost 6, with 19 bases in between. The CDR3 length is 15 residues. The germline V gene encodes CDR1 SEHNR and CDR2 FQNEAQ (reference sequence). CDR3 sequence: CASSSTGIVGGEQYF. The DNA for the CDR3 is TGTGCCAGCAGCTCAACCGGGATAGTGGGGGGCGAGCAGTACTTC.